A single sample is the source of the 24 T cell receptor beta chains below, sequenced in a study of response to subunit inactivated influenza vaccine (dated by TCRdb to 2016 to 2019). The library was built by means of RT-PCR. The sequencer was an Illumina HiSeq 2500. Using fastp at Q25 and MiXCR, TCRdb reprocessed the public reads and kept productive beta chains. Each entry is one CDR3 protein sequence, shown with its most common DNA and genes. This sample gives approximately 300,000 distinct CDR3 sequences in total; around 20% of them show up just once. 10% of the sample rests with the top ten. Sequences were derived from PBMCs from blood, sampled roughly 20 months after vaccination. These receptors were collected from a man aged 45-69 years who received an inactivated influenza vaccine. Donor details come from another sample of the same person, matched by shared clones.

The CDR3 bases are TGTGCCAGCAGCAATTCCTCGGGGAACACTGAAGCTTTCTTT. As protein: CASSNSSGNTEAFF. The chain has TRBV21-1 and TRBJ1-1. TRBV21-1 is labeled a pseudogene. CDR3 size: 14 residues.

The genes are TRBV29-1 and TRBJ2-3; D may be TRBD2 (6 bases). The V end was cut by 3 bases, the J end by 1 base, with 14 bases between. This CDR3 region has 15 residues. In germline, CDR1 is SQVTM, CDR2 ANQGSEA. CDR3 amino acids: CSVDSSPGGTDTQYF. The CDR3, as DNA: TGCAGCGTTGATTCGTCCCCGGGGGGCACAGATACGCAGTATTTT.

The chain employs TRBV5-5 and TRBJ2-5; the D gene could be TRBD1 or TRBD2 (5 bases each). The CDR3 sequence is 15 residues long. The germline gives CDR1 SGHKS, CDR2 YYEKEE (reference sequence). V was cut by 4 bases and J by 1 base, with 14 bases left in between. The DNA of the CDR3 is TGTGCCAGCAGCACCCCCGGGACGTCCCAAGAGACCCAGTACTTC. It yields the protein CASSTPGTSQETQYF.

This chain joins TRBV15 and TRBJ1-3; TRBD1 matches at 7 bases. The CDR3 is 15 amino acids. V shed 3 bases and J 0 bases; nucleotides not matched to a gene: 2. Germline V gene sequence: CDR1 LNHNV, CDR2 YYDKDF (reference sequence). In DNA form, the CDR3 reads TGTGCCACCAGCAGCCGACAGGGCTCTGGAAACACCATATATTTT. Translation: CATSSRQGSGNTIYF. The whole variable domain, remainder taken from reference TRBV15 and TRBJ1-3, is DAMVIQNPRYQVTQFGKPVTLSCSQTLNHNVMYWYQQKSSQAPKLLFHYYDKDFNNEADTPDNFQSRRPNTSFCFLDIRSPGLGDTAMYLCATSSRQGSGNTIYFGEGSWLTVV.

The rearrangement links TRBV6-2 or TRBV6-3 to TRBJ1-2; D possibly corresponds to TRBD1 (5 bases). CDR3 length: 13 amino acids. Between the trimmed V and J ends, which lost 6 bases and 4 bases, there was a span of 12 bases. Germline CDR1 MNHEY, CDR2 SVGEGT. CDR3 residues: CASSPGRAYGYTF. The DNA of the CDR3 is TGTGCCAGCAGCCCCGGCAGGGCCTATGGCTACACCTTC.

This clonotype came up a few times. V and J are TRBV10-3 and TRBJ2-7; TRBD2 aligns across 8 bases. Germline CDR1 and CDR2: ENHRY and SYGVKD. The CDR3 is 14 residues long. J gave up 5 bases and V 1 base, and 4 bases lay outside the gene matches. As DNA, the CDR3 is TGTGCCATCAGTGAGTTAGCGGGATTAGACGAGCAGTACTTC. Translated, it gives CAISELAGLDEQYF.

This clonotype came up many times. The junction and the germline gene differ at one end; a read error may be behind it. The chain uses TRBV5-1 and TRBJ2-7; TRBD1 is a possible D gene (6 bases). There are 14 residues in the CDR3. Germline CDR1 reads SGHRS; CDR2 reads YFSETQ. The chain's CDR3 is CASSLAQGSYEQYF. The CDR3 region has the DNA TGTGCCAGCAGTTTGGCACAGGGTTCCTACGAGCAGTACTTC.

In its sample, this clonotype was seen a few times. The CDR3 sequence is CASSYDGSYEQYF. For the CDR3, the DNA is TGTGCCAGCAGTTATGACGGCTCCTACGAGCAGTACTTC. V gene TRBV6-5 combines with J gene TRBJ2-7; no clear D gene. The CDR3 loop spans 13 amino acids. Trimming left V 3 bases short and J 0 bases short, with 6 bases between. Germline-derived CDR1 and CDR2 are MNHEY and SVGAGI.

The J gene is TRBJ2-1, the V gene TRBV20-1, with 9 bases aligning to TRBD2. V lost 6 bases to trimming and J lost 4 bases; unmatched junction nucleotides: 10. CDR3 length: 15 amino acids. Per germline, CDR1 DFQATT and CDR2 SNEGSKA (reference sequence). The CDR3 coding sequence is TGCAGTGCCCGGCGCCAGCGGGGGGAATACAATGAGCAGTTCTTC. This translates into CSARRQRGEYNEQFF.

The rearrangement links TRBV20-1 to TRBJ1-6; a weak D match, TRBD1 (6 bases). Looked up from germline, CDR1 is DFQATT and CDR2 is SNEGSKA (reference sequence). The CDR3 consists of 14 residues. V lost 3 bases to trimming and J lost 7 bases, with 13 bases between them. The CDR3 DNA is TGCAGTGCTAGTTGGGGTGGGGGCAATTCACCCCTCCACTTT. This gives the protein CSASWGGGNSPLHF.

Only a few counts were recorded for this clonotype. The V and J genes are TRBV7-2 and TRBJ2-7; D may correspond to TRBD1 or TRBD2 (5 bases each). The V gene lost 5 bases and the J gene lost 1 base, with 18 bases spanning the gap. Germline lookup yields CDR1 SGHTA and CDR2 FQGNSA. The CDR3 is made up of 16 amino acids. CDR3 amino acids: CASSLSPGAASYEQYF. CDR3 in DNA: TGTGCCAGCAGCCTCTCTCCCGGGGCTGCTTCCTACGAGCAGTACTTC. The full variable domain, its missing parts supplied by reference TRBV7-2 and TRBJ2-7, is GAGVSQSPSNKVTEKGKDVELRCDPISGHTALYWYRQSLGQGLEFLIYFQGNSAPDKSGLPSDRFSAERTGGSVSTLTIQRTQQEDSAVYLCASSLSPGAASYEQYFGPGTRLTVT.

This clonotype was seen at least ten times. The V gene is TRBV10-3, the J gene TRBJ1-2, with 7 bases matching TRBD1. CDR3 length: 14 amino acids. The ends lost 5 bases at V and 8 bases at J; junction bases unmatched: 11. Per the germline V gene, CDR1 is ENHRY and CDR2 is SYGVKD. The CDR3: CAISPDRDSGGYTF. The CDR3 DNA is TGTGCCATCAGTCCCGACAGGGACTCTGGAGGCTACACCTTC.

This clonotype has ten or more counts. CDR3: CASSERRDRGGGYTF. CDR3 sequence (DNA): TGTGCCAGCAGCGAAAGGCGGGACAGGGGTGGTGGCTACACCTTC. This chain uses TRBV7-2 with TRBJ1-2, with 10 bases identical to TRBD1. Germline CDR1 SGHTA, CDR2 FQGNSA. This CDR3 is 15 amino acids long. With 5 bases clipped from V and 7 bases from J, the junction kept 10 bases outside the gene matches.

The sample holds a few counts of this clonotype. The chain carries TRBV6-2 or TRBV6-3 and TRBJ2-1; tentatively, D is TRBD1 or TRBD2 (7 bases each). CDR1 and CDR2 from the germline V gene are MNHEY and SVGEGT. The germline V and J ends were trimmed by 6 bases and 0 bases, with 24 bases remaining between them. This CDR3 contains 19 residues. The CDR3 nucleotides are TGTGCCAGCAGACCAGGGGGGGGGCGTCGCCGTGGCTCCTACAATGAGCAGTTCTTC. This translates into CASRPGGGRRRGSYNEQFF.

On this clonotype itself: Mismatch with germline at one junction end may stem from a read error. DNA for the CDR3: TGCAGTGCTAGAGAGACGCGGGGGAGAAATTCAGCCCTCCACTTT. Translating it yields CSARETRGRNSALHF. This sequence joins TRBV20-1 and TRBJ1-6, with D tentatively TRBD1 (5 bases). In germline, CDR1 is DFQATT, CDR2 SNEGSKA (reference sequence). There are 15 residues in the CDR3.

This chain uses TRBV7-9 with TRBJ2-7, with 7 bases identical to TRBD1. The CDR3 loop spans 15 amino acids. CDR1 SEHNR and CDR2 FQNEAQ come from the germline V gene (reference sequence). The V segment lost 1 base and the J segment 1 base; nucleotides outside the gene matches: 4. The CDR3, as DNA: TGTGCCAGCAGCTTAGATACAGGGGCATCCTACGAGCAGTACTTC. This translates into CASSLDTGASYEQYF.

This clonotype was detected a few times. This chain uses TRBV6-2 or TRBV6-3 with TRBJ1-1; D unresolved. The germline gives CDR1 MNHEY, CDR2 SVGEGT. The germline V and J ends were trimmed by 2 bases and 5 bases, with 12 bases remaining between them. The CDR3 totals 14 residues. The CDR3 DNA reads TGTGCCAGCAGTTACGTCGAGGGAACAACTGAAGCTTTCTTT. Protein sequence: CASSYVEGTTEAFF.

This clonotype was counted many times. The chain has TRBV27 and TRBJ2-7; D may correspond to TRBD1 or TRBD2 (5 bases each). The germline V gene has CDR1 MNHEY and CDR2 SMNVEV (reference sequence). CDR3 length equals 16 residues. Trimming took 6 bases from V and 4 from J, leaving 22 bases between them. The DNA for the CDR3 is TGTGCCAGCAGCCCCGAGGGGCAAAGGGCGAGTTACGAGCAGTACTTC. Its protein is CASSPEGQRASYEQYF.

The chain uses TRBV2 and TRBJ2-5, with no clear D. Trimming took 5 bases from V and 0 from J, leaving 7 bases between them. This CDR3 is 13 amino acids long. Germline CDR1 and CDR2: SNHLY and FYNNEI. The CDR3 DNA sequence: TGTGCCAGCAGTAGCCGGGACCAAGAGACCCAGTACTTC. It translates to CASSSRDQETQYF.

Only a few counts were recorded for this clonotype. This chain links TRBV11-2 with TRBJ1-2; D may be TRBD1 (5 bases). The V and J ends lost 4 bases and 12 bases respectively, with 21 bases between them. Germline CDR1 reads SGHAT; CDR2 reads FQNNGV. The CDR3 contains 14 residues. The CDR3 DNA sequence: TGTGCCAGCAGCTCCTCCCGGACACACTATTCGGACACCTTC. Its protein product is CASSSSRTHYSDTF.

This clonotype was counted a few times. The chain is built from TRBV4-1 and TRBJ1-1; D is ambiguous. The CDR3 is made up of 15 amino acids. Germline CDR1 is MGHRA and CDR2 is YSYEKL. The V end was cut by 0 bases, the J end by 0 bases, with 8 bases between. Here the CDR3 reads CASSQEAQMNTEAFF. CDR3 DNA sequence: TGCGCCAGCAGCCAAGAAGCACAGATGAACACTGAAGCTTTCTTT.

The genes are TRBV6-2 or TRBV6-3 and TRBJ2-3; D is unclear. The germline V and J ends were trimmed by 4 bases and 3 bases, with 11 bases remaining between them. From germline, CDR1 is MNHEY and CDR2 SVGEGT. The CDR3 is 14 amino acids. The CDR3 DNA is TGTGCCAGCAGTTCTACCTCCCGAACAGATACGCAGTATTTT. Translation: CASSSTSRTDTQYF.

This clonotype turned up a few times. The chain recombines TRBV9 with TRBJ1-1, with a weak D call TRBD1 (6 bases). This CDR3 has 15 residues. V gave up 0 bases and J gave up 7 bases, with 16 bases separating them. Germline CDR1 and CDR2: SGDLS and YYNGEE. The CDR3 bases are TGTGCCAGCAGCGTAGATTCGACAGGACACCTTGAAGCTTTCTTT. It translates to CASSVDSTGHLEAFF.

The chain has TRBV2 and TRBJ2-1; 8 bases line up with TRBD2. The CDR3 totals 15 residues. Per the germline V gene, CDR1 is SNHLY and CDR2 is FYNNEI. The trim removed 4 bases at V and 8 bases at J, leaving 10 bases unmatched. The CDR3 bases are TGTGCCAGCAGTGGCGGACTAGCCCTAGGGTATGAGCAGTTCTTC. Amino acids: CASSGGLALGYEQFF.